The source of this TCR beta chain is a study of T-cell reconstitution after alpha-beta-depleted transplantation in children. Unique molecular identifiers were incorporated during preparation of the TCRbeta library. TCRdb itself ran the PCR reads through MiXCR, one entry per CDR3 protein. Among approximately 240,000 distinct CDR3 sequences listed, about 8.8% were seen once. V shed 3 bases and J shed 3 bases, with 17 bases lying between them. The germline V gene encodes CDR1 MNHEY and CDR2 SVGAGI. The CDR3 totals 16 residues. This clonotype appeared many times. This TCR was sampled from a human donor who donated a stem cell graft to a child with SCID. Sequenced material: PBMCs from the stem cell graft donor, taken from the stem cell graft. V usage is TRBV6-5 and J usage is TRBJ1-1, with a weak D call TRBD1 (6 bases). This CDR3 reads CASSYHPGAGYTEAFF. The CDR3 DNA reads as TGTGCCAGCAGTTATCATCCAGGGGCGGGGTACACTGAAGCTTTCTTT.